One sample yielded the 15 T cell receptor beta chains listed below, sequenced in a study of T cell responses to AZD1222 COVID-19 vaccine. TCRdb keeps only in-frame clones here, not all; method: immunoSEQ multiplex PCR. Of 140,000 or so clones in the sample, about 90% were seen once. The specimen was peripheral blood, collected 28 days after the second AZD1222 dose. Receptors were obtained from an adult who received the AZD1222 COVID-19 vaccine.

The chain carries TRBV18 and TRBJ2-5; D perhaps matches TRBD2 (5 bases). Germline-derived CDR1 and CDR2 are KGHSH and LQKENI. The CDR3 loop spans 15 amino acids. V was shortened by 3 bases and J by 4 bases, with 15 bases between the two germline ends. The CDR3 spells CASSPSSGNPETQYF. DNA of the CDR3: TGTGCCAGCTCACCTTCGTCCGGGAACCCAGAGACCCAGTACTTC.

This clone was recorded once. V is TRBV7-8 and J is TRBJ2-7, with D unresolved. CDR3 length equals 12 residues. CDR1 is SGHVS and CDR2 is FQNEAQ in the germline V gene. V lost 1 base to trimming and J lost 5 bases, with 6 bases between them. The CDR3 is CASSLDTNEQYF. The CDR3, as DNA: TGTGCCAGCAGCTTAGATACCAACGAGCAGTACTTC.

The rearrangement links TRBV9 to TRBJ1-1, with D possibly TRBD1 on 6 matching bases. The CDR3 extends over 17 amino acids. Trimming cost V 0 bases and J 0 bases, with 15 bases left between them. The germline V gene encodes CDR1 SGDLS and CDR2 YYNGEE. CDR3 residues: CASSVAGERVMNTEAFF. The CDR3 nucleotides read TGTGCCAGCAGCGTAGCAGGGGAGAGGGTAATGAACACTGAAGCTTTCTTT.

The chain is built from TRBV6-1 and TRBJ1-2; 9 nucleotides agree with TRBD1. In germline, CDR1 is MNHNS, CDR2 SASEGT. With 3 bases clipped from V and 7 bases from J, the junction kept 3 bases outside the gene matches. This CDR3 is built from 13 residues. The CDR3 is CASSDRDRAGYTF. The CDR3 DNA reads as TGTGCCAGCAGTGACCGGGACAGGGCTGGCTACACCTTC.

The J gene is TRBJ2-3, the V gene TRBV15, with a tentative D call TRBD2 (6 bases). V lost 10 bases, J lost 0 bases, and 17 bases lay in between. The CDR3 length is 15 residues. Germline CDR1 and CDR2: LNHNV and YYDKDF (reference sequence). In DNA, the CDR3 is TGTGCCATTTCCCGAGGGACTTCTAGCACAGATACGCAGTATTTT. It is translated as CAISRGTSSTDTQYF.

The V and J genes are TRBV6-6 and TRBJ1-2; D gene unclear. Germline lookup yields CDR1 MNHNY and CDR2 SVGAGI (reference sequence). This CDR3 region has 12 residues. Trimming removed 5 bases at V and 4 bases at J, with 8 bases between. This chain's CDR3 is CASSPDTYGYTF. CDR3 in DNA: TGTGCCAGCAGTCCCGACACCTATGGCTACACCTTC.

The chain links TRBV24-1 to TRBJ2-7; unclear D gene. The V gene lost 3 bases and the J gene lost 2 bases, with 7 bases spanning the gap. CDR1 is KGHDR, CDR2 SFDVKD, per germline. The length of the CDR3 is 13 residues. The chain's CDR3 is CATSDPVTYEQYF. CDR3 DNA sequence: TGTGCCACCAGTGATCCCGTAACCTACGAGCAGTACTTC.

The chain joins TRBV27 to TRBJ2-5; 9 nucleotides align to TRBD2. The CDR3 totals 15 residues. Germline CDR1 MNHEY, CDR2 SMNVEV (reference sequence). After removal of 5 bases from V and 1 base from J, the junction contained 5 bases not matched to a gene. CDR3 protein: CASSPLAGAQETQYF. The CDR3, as DNA: TGTGCCAGCAGTCCCTTAGCGGGGGCCCAAGAGACCCAGTACTTC.

The V call is TRBV19, the J call TRBJ2-5; D is uncertain. The germline V gene encodes CDR1 LNHDA and CDR2 SQIVND (reference sequence). Trimming removed 5 bases at V and 1 base at J, with 8 bases between. The CDR3 is made up of 13 amino acids. The CDR3, as DNA: TGTGCCAGTAGTTCCGGGCTCCAAGAGACCCAGTACTTC. Translation gives CASSSGLQETQYF.

J is TRBJ2-7 and V is TRBV7-9; D may be TRBD2 (5 bases). The CDR3 length is 16 residues. The ends were cut back, 5 bases at V and 4 bases at J, with 21 bases in the middle. Per germline, CDR1 SEHNR and CDR2 FQNEAQ (reference sequence). CDR3 sequence reads: CASSLDRASNFYEQYF. The CDR3 DNA reads as TGTGCCAGCAGCCTGGACCGGGCTAGCAATTTTTACGAGCAGTACTTC.

The sample holds one count of this clone. The chain recombines TRBV18 with TRBJ1-4; TRBD1 is a possible D gene (5 bases). This CDR3 is built from 15 residues. CDR1 is KGHSH and CDR2 is LQKENI in the germline V gene. V was shortened by 3 bases and J by 5 bases, with 13 bases between the two germline ends. The CDR3 region has the DNA TGTGCCAGCTCACCCCCGGGACTTGAAAATGAAAAACTGTTTTTT. Translated: CASSPPGLENEKLFF. The whole variable domain, remainder taken from reference TRBV18 and TRBJ1-4, is NAGVMQNPRHLVRRRGQEARLRCSPMKGHSHVYWYRQLPEEGLKFMVYLQKENIIDESGMPKERFSAEFPKEGPSILRIQQVVRGDSAAYFCASSPPGLENEKLFFGSGTQLSVL.

The chain is built from TRBV11-2 and TRBJ2-5; D is ambiguous. The CDR3 runs 15 residues. V lost 0 bases, J lost 5 bases, and 13 bases lay in between. CDR1 and CDR2 from the germline V gene are SGHAT and FQNNGV. CDR3 residues: CASSLDNRYGETQYF. Written as DNA, the CDR3 is TGTGCCAGCAGCTTAGATAACCGTTATGGGGAGACCCAGTACTTC.

The CDR3 loop is CASSPDTLNTEAFF. The CDR3 DNA reads as TGTGCCAGCAGCCCCGACACGTTGAACACTGAAGCTTTCTTT. This chain links TRBV7-9 with TRBJ1-1; D gene unclear. The CDR3 contains 14 residues. Germline assignment: CDR1 SEHNR and CDR2 FQNEAQ (reference sequence). The V gene lost 5 bases and the J gene lost 0 bases, with 10 bases spanning the gap.

This clone was observed a single time. This chain links TRBV12-3 or TRBV12-4 with TRBJ2-7; weak D call: TRBD2 (6 bases). The V end was cut by 5 bases, the J end by 3 bases, with 8 bases between. This CDR3 region has 12 residues. The CDR3 DNA sequence: TGTGCCAGCAGTGACGGGAGCTACGAGCAGTACTTC. Its protein product is CASSDGSYEQYF.

The rearrangement joins TRBV4-1 to TRBJ2-6, with unresolved D. CDR1 and CDR2 from the germline V gene are MGHRA and YSYEKL. The V and J ends lost 3 bases and 8 bases respectively, with 11 bases between them. The CDR3 runs 14 residues. The CDR3 DNA sequence: TGCGCCAGCAGCCATGCGGTTGACCCCAACGTCCTGACTTTC. This sequence encodes CASSHAVDPNVLTF.